One T cell receptor (beta chain) is described in this entry. This sample was included in a study of blood T cell repertoires in COVID-19. TCRdb's copy holds only in-frame clones and misses some; the assay was immunoSEQ multiplex PCR. Of about 280,000 clones listed, around 90% are singletons. Sequenced input: peripheral blood. This TCR was recovered from a man aged 50-59 years with acute or convalescent COVID-19.

The CDR3 sequence: CASSLVSGTGRSEAFF. CDR3 sequence (DNA): TGTGCCAGCAGCTTAGTGAGCGGGACAGGGAGGTCTGAAGCTTTCTTT. This chain uses TRBV7-9 with TRBJ1-1; 9 nucleotides align to TRBD1. After removal of 1 base from V and 6 bases from J, the junction contained 9 bases not matched to a gene. Germline CDR1 SEHNR, CDR2 FQNEAQ (reference sequence). The CDR3 is 16 amino acids.